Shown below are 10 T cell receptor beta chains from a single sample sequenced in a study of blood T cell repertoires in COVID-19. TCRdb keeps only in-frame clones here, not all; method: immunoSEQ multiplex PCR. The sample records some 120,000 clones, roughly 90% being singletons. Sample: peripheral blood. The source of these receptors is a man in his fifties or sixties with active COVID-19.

CDR3 sequence reads: CASGRLGGNNEQFF. The CDR3 nucleotides read TGTGCCAGCGGCCGACTAGGCGGGAACAATGAGCAGTTCTTC. The rearrangement joins TRBV6-5 to TRBJ2-1, with D possibly being TRBD2 (6 bases). This CDR3 is built from 14 residues. V shed 8 bases and J shed 5 bases, with 16 bases lying between them. From germline, CDR1 is MNHEY and CDR2 SVGAGI.

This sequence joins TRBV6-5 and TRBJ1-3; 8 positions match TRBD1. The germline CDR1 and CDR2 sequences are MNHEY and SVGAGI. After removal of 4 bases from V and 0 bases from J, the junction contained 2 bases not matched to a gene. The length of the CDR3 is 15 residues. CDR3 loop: CASSSTGVSGNTIYF. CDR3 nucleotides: TGTGCCAGCAGTTCGACAGGGGTCTCTGGAAACACCATATATTTT.

The CDR3 sequence: CASSARDSGANVLTF. For the CDR3, the DNA is TGTGCCAGCAGTGCTCGCGACTCTGGGGCCAACGTCCTGACTTTC. This rearrangement joins TRBV2 to TRBJ2-6; the D is unclear. In germline, CDR1 is SNHLY, CDR2 FYNNEI. The V gene lost 4 bases and the J gene lost 0 bases, with 7 bases spanning the gap. The CDR3 is made up of 15 amino acids.

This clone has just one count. CDR3 in amino acids: CASSLIGTGGFNEKLFF. CDR3 DNA: TGTGCCAGCAGCTTGATCGGGACAGGGGGTTTTAATGAAAAACTGTTTTTT. The V gene is TRBV5-6, the J gene TRBJ1-4; the match to TRBD1 covers 11 bases. This CDR3 contains 17 residues. The ends lost 1 base at V and 4 bases at J; junction bases unmatched: 6. Germline CDR1 and CDR2: SGHDT and YYEEEE. Supplemented by reference TRBV5-6 and TRBJ1-4, the full variable domain reads DAGVTQSPTHLIKTRGQQVTLRCSPKSGHDTVSWYQQALGQGPQFIFQYYEEEERQRGNFPDRFSGHQFPNYSSELNVNALLLGDSALYLCASSLIGTGGFNEKLFFGSGTQLSVL.

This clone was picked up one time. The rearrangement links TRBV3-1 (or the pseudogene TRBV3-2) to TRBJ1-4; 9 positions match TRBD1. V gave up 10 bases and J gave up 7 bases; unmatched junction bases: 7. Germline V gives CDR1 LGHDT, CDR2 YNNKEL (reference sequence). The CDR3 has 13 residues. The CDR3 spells CATKQGAGEKLFF. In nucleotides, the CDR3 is TGTGCCACGAAACAGGGGGCAGGTGAAAAACTGTTTTTT.

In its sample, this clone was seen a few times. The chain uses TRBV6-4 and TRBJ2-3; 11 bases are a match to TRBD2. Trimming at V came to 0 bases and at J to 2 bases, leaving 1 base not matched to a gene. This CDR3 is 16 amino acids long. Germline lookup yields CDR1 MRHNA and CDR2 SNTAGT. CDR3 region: CASSDSSGGATDTQYF. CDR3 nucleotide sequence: TGTGCCAGCAGTGACTCTAGCGGGGGGGCCACAGATACGCAGTATTTT.

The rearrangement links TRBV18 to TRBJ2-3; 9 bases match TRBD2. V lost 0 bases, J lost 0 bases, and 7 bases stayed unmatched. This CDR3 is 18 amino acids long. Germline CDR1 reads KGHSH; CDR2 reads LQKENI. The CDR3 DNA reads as TGTGCCAGCTCACCACCGGGACTAGCCGATCCTAGCACAGATACGCAGTATTTT. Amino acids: CASSPPGLADPSTDTQYF. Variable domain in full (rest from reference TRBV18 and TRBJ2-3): NAGVMQNPRHLVRRRGQEARLRCSPMKGHSHVYWYRQLPEEGLKFMVYLQKENIIDESGMPKERFSAEFPKEGPSILRIQQVVRGDSAAYFCASSPPGLADPSTDTQYFGPGTRLTVL.

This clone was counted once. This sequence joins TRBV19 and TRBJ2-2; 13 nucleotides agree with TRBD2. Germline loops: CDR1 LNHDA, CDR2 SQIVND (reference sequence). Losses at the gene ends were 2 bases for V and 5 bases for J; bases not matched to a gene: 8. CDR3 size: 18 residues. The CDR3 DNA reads TGTGCCAGTAGTATACTACTAGCGGGAGGGGCGAGGACCGGGGAGCTGTTTTTT. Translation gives CASSILLAGGARTGELFF.

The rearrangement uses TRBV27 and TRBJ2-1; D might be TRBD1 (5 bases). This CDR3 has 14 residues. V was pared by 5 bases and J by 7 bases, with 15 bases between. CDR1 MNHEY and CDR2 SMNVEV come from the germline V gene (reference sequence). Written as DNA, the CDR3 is TGTGCCAGCAGTCAAGGACATCTACGGAATGAGCAGTTCTTC. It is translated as CASSQGHLRNEQFF.

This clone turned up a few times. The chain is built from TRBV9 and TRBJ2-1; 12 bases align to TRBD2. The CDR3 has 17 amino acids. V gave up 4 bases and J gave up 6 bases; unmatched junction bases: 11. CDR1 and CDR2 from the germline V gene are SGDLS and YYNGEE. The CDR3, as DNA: TGTGCCAGCAGCCTCACCCCCGGACTAGCGGGGACCAATGAGCAGTTCTTC. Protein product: CASSLTPGLAGTNEQFF.